Listed below are T cell receptor beta chains from one sample, sequenced in a study of CD8 T cells in ankylosing spondylitis. MiXCR was run by TCRdb on the 5' RACE reads, yielding one entry per CDR3 protein. The sample includes about 190,000 distinct CDR3 sequences, roughly 13% of them seen just once. Sequencing was done on a sample of blood, either unsorted or a sorted T cell fraction (not recorded which). The source of these receptors is a female donor with ankylosing spondylitis or in good health (not recorded which). CDR3s include the opening cysteine and the closing phenylalanine or tryptophan. The D gene is left open where the match is weak. Only some rows state a clone size, as once, few, many or a class for expanded clones.

>TRBV12-3/TRBV12-4|-|many|14|TRBJ2-2
CASREQVNTGELFF
TGTGCCAGCAGGGAACAGGTGAACACCGGGGAGCTGTTTTTT
>TRBV12-3/TRBV12-4|-|many|14|TRBJ2-1
CASIRGQGGNEQFF
TGTGCCAGCATCAGGGGCCAGGGAGGCAATGAGCAGTTCTTC
>TRBV20-1|-|-|12|TRBJ2-4
CSADRSKNIQYF
TGCAGTGCTGACAGGTCCAAAAACATTCAGTACTTC
>TRBV7-2|TRBD1|many|15|TRBJ2-3
CASSSGQGWGDTQYF
TGTGCCAGCAGCTCCGGACAGGGATGGGGGGATACGCAGTATTTT
>TRBV20-1|-|many|14|TRBJ2-1
CSASPGSSYNEQFF
TGCAGTGCTAGCCCCGGAAGCTCCTACAATGAGCAGTTCTTC
>TRBV28|TRBD2|few|17|TRBJ2-5
CASSSPMGLAGGKTQYF
TGTGCCAGCAGTTCACCAATGGGACTAGCGGGAGGAAAGACCCAGTACTTC
>TRBV12-3/TRBV12-4|TRBD2|many|16|TRBJ2-2
CASSTGLAVNTGELFF
TGTGCCAGCAGTACGGGACTAGCGGTGAACACCGGGGAGCTGTTTTTT
>TRBV11-2|-|many|15|TRBJ2-3
CASSYRPGIEDTQYF
TGTGCCAGCAGCTATCGGCCCGGGATTGAAGATACGCAGTATTTT
>TRBV24-1|TRBD1|few|14|TRBJ1-2
CATSTGQGNYGYTF
TGTGCCACCAGTACCGGACAGGGGAACTATGGCTACACCTTC
>TRBV27|TRBD2|many|15|TRBJ2-7
CASSYRLAGGYEQYF
TGTGCCAGCAGTTACAGACTAGCGGGAGGGTACGAGCAGTACTTC
>TRBV12-3/TRBV12-4|-|many|12|TRBJ1-2
CASSLRASGYTF
TGTGCCAGCAGTTTAAGGGCGAGCGGCTACACCTTC
>TRBV28|-|many|11|TRBJ2-7
CASGNSYEQYF
TGTGCCAGTGGGAACTCCTACGAGCAGTACTTC
>TRBV20-1|TRBD2|-|14|TRBJ2-4
CSARPGGLSDIQYF
TGCAGTGCTAGGCCTGGGGGACTATCAGACATTCAGTACTTC
>TRBV6-2/TRBV6-3|TRBD1|many|13|TRBJ2-3
CASGQASTDTQYF
TGTGCCAGTGGACAGGCTAGCACAGATACGCAGTATTTT
>TRBV5-4|TRBD1|-|16|TRBJ2-4
CASSPRTGGGKNIQYF
TGTGCCAGCAGCCCGAGGACAGGGGGCGGCAAAAACATTCAGTACTTC
>TRBV15|-|-|16|TRBJ1-1
CATSRGKDRSNTEAFF
TGTGCCACCAGCAGAGGCAAGGACAGATCGAACACTGAAGCTTTCTTT
>TRBV7-9|-|many|11|TRBJ1-2
CASSINYGYTF
TGTGCCAGCAGCATTAACTATGGCTACACCTTC
>TRBV5-1|TRBD1|few|14|TRBJ2-7
CASSAPGQGYEQYF
TGCGCCAGCAGCGCACCGGGACAGGGTTACGAGCAGTACTTC
>TRBV6-5|-|-|13|TRBJ2-1
CASSYGSGGEQFF
TGTGCCAGCAGTTACGGGTCCGGCGGTGAGCAGTTCTTC
>TRBV11-2|-|many|13|TRBJ2-2
CASSSDWIGELFF
TGTGCCAGCAGCTCCGACTGGATCGGGGAGCTGTTTTTT
>TRBV7-9|-|many|14|TRBJ2-6
CASSLHSGANVLTF
TGTGCCAGCAGCCTCCACTCTGGGGCCAACGTCCTGACTTTC
>TRBV7-2|TRBD2|-|14|TRBJ2-7
CASSLASGVREQYF
TGTGCCAGCAGCTTAGCTAGCGGGGTCCGCGAGCAGTACTTC
>TRBV20-1|TRBD1|many|14|TRBJ2-7
CSARTGQGIYEQYF
TGCAGTGCTAGAACGGGACAGGGCATCTACGAGCAGTACTTC
>TRBV3-1|-|-|13|TRBJ1-3
CASSQRGADTIYF
TGTGCCAGCAGCCAACGGGGCGCGGACACCATATATTTT
>TRBV30|TRBD1|few|15|TRBJ1-6
CAWSGTGAGDSPLHF
TGTGCCTGGAGTGGAACAGGGGCAGGAGATTCACCCCTCCACTTT
>TRBV4-2|TRBD2|few|18|TRBJ2-7
CASSQDGGGGTSVYEQYF
TGTGCCAGCAGCCAAGATGGGGGCGGAGGGACTAGCGTCTACGAGCAGTACTTC
>TRBV27|-|-|14|TRBJ2-7
CASSFSGPRTEQYF
TGTGCCAGCAGTTTTTCGGGCCCTAGGACCGAGCAGTACTTC
>TRBV18|-|many|14|TRBJ2-1
CASSPDLSYNEQFF
TGTGCCAGCTCACCAGACCTATCCTACAATGAGCAGTTCTTC
>TRBV29-1|TRBD1|few|15|TRBJ2-7
CSVGMGQRTPYEQYF
TGCAGCGTTGGGATGGGACAGAGAACACCGTACGAGCAGTACTTC
>TRBV5-6|TRBD2|many|17|TRBJ2-2
CASSSGLVLLDTGELFF
TGTGCCAGCAGCTCGGGACTAGTGCTCCTCGACACCGGGGAGCTGTTTTTT
>TRBV27|-|many|13|TRBJ1-1
CASSLKGNTEAFF
TGTGCCAGCAGTTTAAAAGGGAACACTGAAGCTTTCTTT
>TRBV12-3/TRBV12-4|-|few|14|TRBJ2-1
CASSFGGTYNEQFF
TGTGCCAGCAGTTTCGGGGGAACCTACAATGAGCAGTTCTTC
>TRBV15|TRBD2|many|15|TRBJ2-7
CATSRLAGGSYEQYF
TGTGCCACCAGCAGGTTAGCGGGAGGGTCCTACGAGCAGTACTTC
>TRBV7-8|-|few|16|TRBJ2-6
CASSLQVSSGANVLTF
TGTGCCAGCAGTTTACAAGTTAGCTCTGGGGCCAACGTCCTGACTTTC
>TRBV7-8|TRBD2|-|16|TRBJ2-1
CASSLERSSGSNEQFF
TGTGCCAGCAGCTTAGAGCGGTCTAGCGGGAGTAATGAGCAGTTCTTC
>TRBV20-1|TRBD1|many|13|TRBJ1-6
CSADTGGGSPLHF
TGCAGTGCTGATACAGGGGGCGGTTCACCCCTCCACTTT
>TRBV5-1|-|-|15|TRBJ2-2
CASRRTETNTGELFF
TGCGCCAGCCGGCGCACGGAAACGAACACCGGGGAGCTGTTTTTT
>TRBV29-1|TRBD1|-|15|TRBJ2-1
CSVVSPDRVTNEQFF
TGCAGCGTTGTATCCCCGGACAGGGTAACCAATGAGCAGTTCTTC
>TRBV5-5|TRBD2|few|15|TRBJ2-1
CASSPRGLAGSEQFF
TGTGCCAGCAGCCCGAGGGGACTAGCGGGGAGTGAGCAGTTCTTC
>TRBV12-3/TRBV12-4|TRBD2|few|14|TRBJ2-7
CASTTSGMTYEQYF
TGTGCCAGCACAACTAGCGGGATGACCTACGAGCAGTACTTC
>TRBV5-1|TRBD2|many|15|TRBJ2-1
CASQSSGTTYNEQFF
TGCGCCAGCCAATCGAGCGGGACCACCTACAATGAGCAGTTCTTC
>TRBV9|-|many|15|TRBJ2-2
CASSVDSRGGGELFF
TGTGCCAGCAGCGTAGATTCCAGGGGCGGCGGGGAGCTGTTTTTT
>TRBV20-1|TRBD1|many|15|TRBJ2-7
CSARDLGTGHYEQYF
TGCAGTGCTAGAGATCTCGGGACAGGGCATTACGAGCAGTACTTC
>TRBV24-1|-|many|14|TRBJ1-5
CATRARGDNQPQHF
TGTGCCACCAGAGCCCGAGGGGACAATCAGCCCCAGCATTTT
>TRBV6-5|TRBD1|few|17|TRBJ2-1
CASSYSGGQGLYNEQFF
TGTGCCAGCAGTTACTCGGGGGGACAGGGCTTGTACAATGAGCAGTTCTTC
>TRBV24-1|TRBD1|-|19|TRBJ2-6
CATSDLSAGGSSGANVLTF
TGTGCCACCAGTGATTTGTCGGCAGGGGGTTCCTCTGGGGCCAACGTCCTGACTTTC
>TRBV6-1|TRBD1|many|18|TRBJ2-1
CASSPGQGMIGTYNEQFF
TGTGCCAGCAGTCCGGGACAGGGTATGATTGGTACATACAATGAGCAGTTCTTC
>TRBV7-9|-|many|15|TRBJ2-2
CASSWTSWNTGELFF
TGTGCCAGCAGCTGGACTTCTTGGAACACCGGGGAGCTGTTTTTT
>TRBV12-3/TRBV12-4|-|-|14|TRBJ2-4
CASSLAQGRGIQYF
TGTGCCAGCAGTTTAGCCCAGGGACGGGGCATTCAGTACTTC
>TRBV12-3/TRBV12-4|-|many|15|TRBJ2-5
CASSLGGALQETQYF
TGTGCCAGCAGCCTGGGCGGGGCTTTACAAGAGACCCAGTACTTC
>TRBV4-3|TRBD2|few|17|TRBJ2-7
CASSQDLIAGGLDEQYF
TGCGCCAGCAGCCAAGATCTTATAGCGGGAGGTCTCGACGAGCAGTACTTC
>TRBV12-3/TRBV12-4|-|many|12|TRBJ1-2
CASSSSQEGYTF
TGTGCCAGCAGTTCTAGTCAGGAAGGCTACACCTTC
>TRBV12-3/TRBV12-4|-|many|14|TRBJ1-4
CASSPWGSNEKLFF
TGTGCCAGCAGTCCGTGGGGTAGTAATGAAAAACTGTTTTTT
>TRBV5-1|TRBD1|once|16|TRBJ2-1
CTSSAGTGGSYNEQFF
TGCACCAGCAGCGCCGGGACAGGGGGCTCCTACAATGAGCAGTTCTTC
>TRBV6-2/TRBV6-3|-|many|22|TRBJ2-7
CASSYSMSVGEGLIKSPYEQYF
TGTGCCAGCAGTTACTCGATGTCCGTCGGTGAAGGCCTGATTAAGTCTCCCTACGAGCAGTACTTC
>TRBV28|-|many|14|TRBJ1-5
CASSPPWAGGAGAF
-
>TRBV28|-|few|18|TRBJ1-2
CASSGTWQGTWGVYGYTF
TGTGCCAGCAGTGGGACGTGGCAGGGAACATGGGGAGTCTATGGCTACACCTTC
>TRBV12-3/TRBV12-4|-|-|13|TRBJ1-5
CASSPAILQPQHF
TGTGCCAGCAGTCCGGCCATCCTTCAGCCCCAGCATTTT
>TRBV7-9|-|many|14|TRBJ2-7
CASSLRVGLGEQYF
TGTGCCAGCAGCTTACGAGTGGGATTGGGAGAGCAGTACTTC